Listed below are T cell receptor beta chains from one sample, sequenced in a study of CD8 T cells in Susac syndrome. One entry per CDR3 protein, called by TCRdb with MiXCR from the immunoSEQ multiplex PCR reads. The sample shows around 71,000 distinct CDR3 sequences, 93% of them seen only once. Sequenced material: CD4+ T cells from PBMCs. These receptors were taken from a human donor with Susac syndrome. Each CDR3 is given with its conserved first and last residue. The order of the fields is clone size, J gene, V gene, D gene, CDR3 protein, CDR3 DNA. The D gene is left open where the match is weak. Size values are once, few and many counts, or a class for expanded clones, and some rows have none.

>NA|TRBJ2-5|TRBV18|TRBD1
CASSPTGGAETQYF
TGTGCCAGCTCTCCAACAGGGGGCGCAGAGACCCAGTACTTC
>NA|TRBJ2-3|TRBV5-4|NA
CASSREAGGTDTQYF
TGTGCCAGCAGCCGCGAGGCAGGGGGCACAGATACGCAGTATTTT
>NA|TRBJ2-1|TRBV19|TRBD2
CASSPRAGGLYNEQFF
TGTGCCAGTAGTCCTCGGGCGGGGGGCCTGTACAATGAGCAGTTCTTC
>NA|TRBJ1-4|TRBV6-6|NA
CASSYANEKLFF
TGTGCCAGCAGTTACGCTAATGAAAAACTGTTTTTT
>NA|TRBJ2-2|TRBV28|NA
CAHQRPSGNAGELFF
TGTGCCCATCAGCGGCCCTCCGGGAATGCCGGGGAGCTGTTTTTT
>NA|TRBJ1-5|TRBV20-1|NA
CSASREPLRDSNQPQHF
TGCAGTGCTAGCCGCGAACCCTTACGGGATTCAAATCAGCCCCAGCATTTT
>NA|TRBJ2-3|TRBV19|NA
CASKSQRTSTDTQYF
TGTGCCAGTAAGTCCCAGCGCACTAGCACAGATACGCAGTATTTT
>NA|TRBJ1-2|TRBV25-1|NA
CASRGQNYGYTF
TGTGCCAGCCGGGGCCAAAACTATGGCTACACCTTC
>NA|TRBJ1-4|TRBV25-1|TRBD1
CASSVGQGWDEKLFF
TGTGCCAGCAGTGTCGGACAGGGATGGGATGAAAAACTGTTTTTT
>NA|TRBJ2-7|TRBV28|NA
CASVSAGNEQYF
TGTGCCAGCGTCTCCGCAGGGAACGAGCAGTACTTC
>once|TRBJ1-6|TRBV7-2|NA
CASSLDPQVAFSPLHF
TGTGCCAGCAGCTTAGACCCGCAGGTTGCCTTTTCACCCCTCCACTTT
>once|TRBJ2-3|TRBV7-3|TRBD2
CASSFAGTRGTDTQYF
TGTGCCAGCAGCTTCGCCGGGACTAGAGGCACAGATACGCAGTATTTT
>NA|TRBJ1-6|TRBV6-5|TRBD1
CASSYGLGQVGSPLHF
TGTGCCAGCAGTTACGGTCTCGGACAGGTGGGATCACCCCTCCACTTT
>NA|TRBJ1-5|TRBV20-1|NA
CSARDPTNYQPQHF
TGCAGTGCTAGAGACCCGACAAATTATCAGCCCCAGCATTTT
>NA|TRBJ2-1|TRBV15|TRBD2
CATQRGSDEQFF
TGTGCCACCCAGCGCGGGAGCGATGAGCAGTTCTTC